This T cell receptor (beta chain) was sequenced during a study of cytomegalovirus exposure and HLA in healthy donors. Overall study results and limits: In an earlier analysis, in some 500 donors, most V segments appeared productive either ~87% or ~30% of the time. Reportedly, a later analysis found an Asian-associated ancestry cluster had fewer N-insertions than the approximately 670-donor mean. Despite most TCR sequences being rare, some public TCRs occurred in many donors.

This clone was seen just once. Its specificity is not known. Germline loops: CDR1 SGHAT, CDR2 FQNNGV. The CDR3 covers 17 residues. The J segment lost 6 bases and the V segment lost 5 bases, leaving 19 bases of the junction unmatched. Use of 60 Vbeta and 13 Jbeta primers characterized the PCR. Repertoires were generated with immunoSEQ multiplex PCR, while TCRdb's copy carries only in-frame clones and drops some. Among about 190,000 clones, roughly 80% were seen once, and the ten largest hold 3.4%. This sequence joins TRBV11-2 and TRBJ2-7; 7 nucleotides line up with TRBD1. This receptor was obtained from a man aged 35 to 55 in good health and CMV-seropositive. The sequenced sample was PBMCs. In nucleotides, the CDR3 is TGTGCCAGCAGCCTATCTATCTCGACAGGGTCGGCAGGCGAGCAGTACTTC. Its translation is CASSLSISTGSAGEQYF.